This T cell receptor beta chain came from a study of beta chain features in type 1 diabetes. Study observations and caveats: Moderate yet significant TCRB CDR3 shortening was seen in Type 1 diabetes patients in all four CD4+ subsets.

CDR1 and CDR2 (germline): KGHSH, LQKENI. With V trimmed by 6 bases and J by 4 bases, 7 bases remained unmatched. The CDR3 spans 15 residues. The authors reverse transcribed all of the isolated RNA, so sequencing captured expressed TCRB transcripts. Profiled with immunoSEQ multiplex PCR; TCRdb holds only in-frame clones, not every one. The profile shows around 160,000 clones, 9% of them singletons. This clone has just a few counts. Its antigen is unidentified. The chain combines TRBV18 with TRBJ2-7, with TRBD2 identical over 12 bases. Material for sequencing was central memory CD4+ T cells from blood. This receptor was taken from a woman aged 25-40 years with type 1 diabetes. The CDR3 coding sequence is TGTGCCAGCTCGGCTAGCGGGAGGGCCGAATACGAGCAGTACTTC. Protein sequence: CASSASGRAEYEQYF.